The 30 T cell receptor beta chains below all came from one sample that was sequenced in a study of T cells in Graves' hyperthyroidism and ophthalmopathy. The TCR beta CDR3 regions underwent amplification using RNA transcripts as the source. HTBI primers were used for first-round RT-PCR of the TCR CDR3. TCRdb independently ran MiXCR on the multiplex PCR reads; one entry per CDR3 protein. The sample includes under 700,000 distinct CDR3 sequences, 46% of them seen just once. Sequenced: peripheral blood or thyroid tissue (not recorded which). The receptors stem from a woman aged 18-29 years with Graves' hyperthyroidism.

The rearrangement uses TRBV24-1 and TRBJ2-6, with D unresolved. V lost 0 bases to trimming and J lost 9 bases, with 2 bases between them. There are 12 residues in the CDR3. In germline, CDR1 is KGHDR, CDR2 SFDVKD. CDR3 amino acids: CATSDLDNVLTF. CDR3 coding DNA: TGTGCCACCAGTGATTTGGACAACGTCCTGACTTTC.

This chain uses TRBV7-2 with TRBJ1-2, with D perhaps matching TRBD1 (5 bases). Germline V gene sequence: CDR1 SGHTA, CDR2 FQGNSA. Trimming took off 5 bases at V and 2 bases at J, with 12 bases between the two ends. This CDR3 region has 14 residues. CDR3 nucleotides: TGTGCCAGCAGCCAAGGGGACCCCAACTATGGCTACACCTTC. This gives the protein CASSQGDPNYGYTF.

The CDR3: CASTLPGANEKLFF. DNA of the CDR3: TGTGCCAGCACCCTTCCAGGAGCAAATGAAAAACTGTTTTTT. This sequence joins TRBV7-2 and TRBJ1-4; D ambiguous. Germline V gene data show CDR1 as SGHTA and CDR2 as FQGNSA. Trimming removed 7 bases from V and 5 bases from J, with 14 bases in between. The CDR3 has 14 residues. Together with reference TRBV7-2 and TRBJ1-4, the CDR3 gives the full variable domain: GAGVSQSPSNKVTEKGKDVELRCDPISGHTALYWYRQSLGQGLEFLIYFQGNSAPDKSGLPSDRFSAERTGGSVSTLTIQRTQQEDSAVYLCASTLPGANEKLFFGSGTQLSVL.

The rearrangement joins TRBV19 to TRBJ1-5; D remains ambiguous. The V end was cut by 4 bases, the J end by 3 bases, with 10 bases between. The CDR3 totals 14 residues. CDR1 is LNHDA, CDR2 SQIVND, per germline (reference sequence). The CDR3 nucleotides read TGTGCCAGTAGTACCCACCGGGACAATCAGCCCCAGCATTTT. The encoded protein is CASSTHRDNQPQHF.

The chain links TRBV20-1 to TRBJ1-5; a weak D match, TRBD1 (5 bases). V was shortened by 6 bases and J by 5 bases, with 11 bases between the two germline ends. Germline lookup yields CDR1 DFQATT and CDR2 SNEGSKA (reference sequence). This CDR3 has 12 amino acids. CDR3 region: CSASGRHQPQHF. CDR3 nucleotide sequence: TGCAGTGCATCAGGGCGGCATCAGCCCCAGCATTTT.

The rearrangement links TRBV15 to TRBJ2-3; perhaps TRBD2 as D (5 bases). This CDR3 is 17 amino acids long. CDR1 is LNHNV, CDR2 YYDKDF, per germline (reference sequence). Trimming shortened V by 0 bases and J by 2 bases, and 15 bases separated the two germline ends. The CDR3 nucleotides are TGTGCCACCAGCAGAGATGGTTGGCTAGCATACACAGATACGCAGTATTTT. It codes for CATSRDGWLAYTDTQYF.

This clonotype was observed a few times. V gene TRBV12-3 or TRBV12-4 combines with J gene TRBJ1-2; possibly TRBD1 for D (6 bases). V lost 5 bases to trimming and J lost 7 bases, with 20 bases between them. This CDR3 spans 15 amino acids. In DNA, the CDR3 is TGTGCCAGCAGTCCCTTAGGACAGCTTATGAGTGGCTACACCTTC. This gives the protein CASSPLGQLMSGYTF.

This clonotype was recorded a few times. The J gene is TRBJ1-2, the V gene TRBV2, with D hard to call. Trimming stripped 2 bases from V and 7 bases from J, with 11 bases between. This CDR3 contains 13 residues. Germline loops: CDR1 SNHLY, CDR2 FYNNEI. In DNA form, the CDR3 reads TGTGCCAGCAGTGAACCACGACACGGTGGCTACACCTTC. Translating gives CASSEPRHGGYTF.

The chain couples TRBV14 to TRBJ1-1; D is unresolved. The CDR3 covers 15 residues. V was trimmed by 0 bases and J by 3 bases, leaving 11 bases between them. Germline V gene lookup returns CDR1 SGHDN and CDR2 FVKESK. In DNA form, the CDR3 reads TGTGCCAGCAGCCAAGAACGTAGTCGGTACACTGAAGCTTTCTTT. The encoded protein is CASSQERSRYTEAFF.

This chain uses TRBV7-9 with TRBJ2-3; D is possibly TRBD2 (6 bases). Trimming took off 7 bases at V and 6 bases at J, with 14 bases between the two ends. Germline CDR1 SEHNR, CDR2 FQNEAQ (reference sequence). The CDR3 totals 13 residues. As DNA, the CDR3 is TGTGCCAGCAACGGCGGGAACATGGATACGCAGTATTTT. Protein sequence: CASNGGNMDTQYF.

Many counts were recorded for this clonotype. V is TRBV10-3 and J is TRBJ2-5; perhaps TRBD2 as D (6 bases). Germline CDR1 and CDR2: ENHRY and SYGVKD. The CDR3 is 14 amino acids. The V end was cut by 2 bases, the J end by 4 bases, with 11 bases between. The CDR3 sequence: CAISEGRSGETQYF. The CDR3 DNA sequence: TGTGCCATCAGTGAGGGGAGGAGCGGAGAGACCCAGTACTTC.

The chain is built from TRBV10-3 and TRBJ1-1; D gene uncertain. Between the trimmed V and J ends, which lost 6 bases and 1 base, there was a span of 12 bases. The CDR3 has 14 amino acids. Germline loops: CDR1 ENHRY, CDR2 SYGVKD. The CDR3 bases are TGTGCCATCAGAGAAAGTCCCGGGAACACTGAAGCTTTCTTT. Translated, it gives CAIRESPGNTEAFF.

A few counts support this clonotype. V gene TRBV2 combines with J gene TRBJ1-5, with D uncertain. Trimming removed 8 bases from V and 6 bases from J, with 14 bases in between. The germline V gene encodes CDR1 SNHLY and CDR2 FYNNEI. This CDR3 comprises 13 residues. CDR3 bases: TGTGCCAGCGGTCGAAACGGGGTTCAGCCCCAGCATTTT. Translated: CASGRNGVQPQHF.

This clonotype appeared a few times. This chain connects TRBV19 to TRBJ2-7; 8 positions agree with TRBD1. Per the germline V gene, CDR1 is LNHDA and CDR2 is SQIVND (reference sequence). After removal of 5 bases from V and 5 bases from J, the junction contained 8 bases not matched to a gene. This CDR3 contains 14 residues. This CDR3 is CASSPDRAIDEQYF. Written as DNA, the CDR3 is TGTGCCAGTAGTCCGGACAGGGCAATCGACGAGCAGTACTTC.

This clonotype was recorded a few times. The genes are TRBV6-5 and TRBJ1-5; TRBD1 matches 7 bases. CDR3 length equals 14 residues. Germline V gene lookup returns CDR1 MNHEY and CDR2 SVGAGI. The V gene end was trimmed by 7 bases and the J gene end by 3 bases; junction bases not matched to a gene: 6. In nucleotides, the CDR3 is TGTGCCAGCACCGCCGACAGGGTCAATCAGCCCCAGCATTTT. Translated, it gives CASTADRVNQPQHF.

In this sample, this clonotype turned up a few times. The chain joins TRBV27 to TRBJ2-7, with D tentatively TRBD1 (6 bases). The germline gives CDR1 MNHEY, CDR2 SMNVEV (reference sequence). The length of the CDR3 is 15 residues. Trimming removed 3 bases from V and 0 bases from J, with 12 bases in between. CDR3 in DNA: TGTGCCAGCAGTTTCCAAGCCAGGGGCTCCTACGAGCAGTACTTC. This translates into CASSFQARGSYEQYF.

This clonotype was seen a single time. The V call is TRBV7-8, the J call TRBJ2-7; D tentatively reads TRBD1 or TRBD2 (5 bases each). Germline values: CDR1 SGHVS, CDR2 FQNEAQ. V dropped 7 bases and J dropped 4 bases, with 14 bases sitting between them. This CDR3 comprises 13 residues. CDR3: CASNRDPGYEQYF. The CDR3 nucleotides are TGTGCCAGCAACCGGGACCCCGGTTACGAGCAGTACTTC.

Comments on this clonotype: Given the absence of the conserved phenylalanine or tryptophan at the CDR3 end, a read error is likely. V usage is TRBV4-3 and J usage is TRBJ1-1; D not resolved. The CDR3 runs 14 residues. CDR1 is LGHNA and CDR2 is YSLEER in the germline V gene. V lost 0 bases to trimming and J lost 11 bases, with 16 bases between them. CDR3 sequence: CASSQDVEGNGAFL. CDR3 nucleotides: TGCGCCAGCAGCCAAGACGTCGAAGGCAACGGCGCTTTCTTA.

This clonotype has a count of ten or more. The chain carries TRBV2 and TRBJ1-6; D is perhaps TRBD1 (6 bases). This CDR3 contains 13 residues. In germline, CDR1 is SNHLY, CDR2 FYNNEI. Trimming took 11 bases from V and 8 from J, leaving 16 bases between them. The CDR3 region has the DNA TGTGCCGGGAGGGGGGGGGCTGATTCACCCCTCCACTTT. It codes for CAGRGGADSPLHF. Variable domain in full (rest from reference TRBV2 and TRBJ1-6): EPEVTQTPSHQVTQMGQEVILRCVPISNHLYFYWYRQILGQKVEFLVSFYNNEISEKSEIFDDQFSVERPDGSNFTLKIRSTKLEDSAMYFCAGRGGADSPLHFGNGTRLTVT.

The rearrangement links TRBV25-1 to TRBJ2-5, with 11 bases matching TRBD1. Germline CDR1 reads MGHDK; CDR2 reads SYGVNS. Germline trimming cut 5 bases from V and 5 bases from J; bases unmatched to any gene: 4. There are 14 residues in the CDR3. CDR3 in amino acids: CASSSWTGGETQYF. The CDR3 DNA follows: TGTGCCAGCAGTTCGTGGACAGGGGGCGAGACCCAGTACTTC.

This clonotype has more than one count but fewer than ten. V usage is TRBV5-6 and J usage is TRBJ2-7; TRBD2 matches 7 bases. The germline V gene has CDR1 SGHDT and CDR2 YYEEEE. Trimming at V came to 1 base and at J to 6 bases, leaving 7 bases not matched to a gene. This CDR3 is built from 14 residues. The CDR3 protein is CASSLSAGVSEQYF. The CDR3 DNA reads TGTGCCAGCAGCTTGTCGGCGGGAGTGAGCGAGCAGTACTTC.

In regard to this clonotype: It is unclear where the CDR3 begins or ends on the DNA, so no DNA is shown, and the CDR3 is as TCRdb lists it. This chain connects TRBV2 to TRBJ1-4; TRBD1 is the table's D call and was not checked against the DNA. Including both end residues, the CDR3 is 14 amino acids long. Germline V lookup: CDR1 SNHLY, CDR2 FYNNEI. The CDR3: CASSERDTGKNCFF.

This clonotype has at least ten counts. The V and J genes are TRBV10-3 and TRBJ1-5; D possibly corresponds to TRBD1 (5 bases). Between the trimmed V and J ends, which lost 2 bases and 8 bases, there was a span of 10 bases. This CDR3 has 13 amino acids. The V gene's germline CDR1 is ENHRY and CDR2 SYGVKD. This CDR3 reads CAISEGGTKPQHF. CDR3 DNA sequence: TGTGCCATCAGTGAGGGGGGGACGAAGCCCCAGCATTTT.

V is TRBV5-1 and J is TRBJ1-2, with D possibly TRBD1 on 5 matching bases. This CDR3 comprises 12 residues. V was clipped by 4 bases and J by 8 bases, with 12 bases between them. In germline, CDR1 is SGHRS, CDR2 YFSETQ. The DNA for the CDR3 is TGCGCCAGCAGCACAGGTGTAGGCGGCTACACCTTC. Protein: CASSTGVGGYTF.

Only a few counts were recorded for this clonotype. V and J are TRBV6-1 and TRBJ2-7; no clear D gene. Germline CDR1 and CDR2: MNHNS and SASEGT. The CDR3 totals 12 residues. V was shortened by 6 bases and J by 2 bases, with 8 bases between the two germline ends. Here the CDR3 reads CASSQLPYEQYF. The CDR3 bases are TGTGCCAGCAGCCAACTCCCCTACGAGCAGTACTTC.

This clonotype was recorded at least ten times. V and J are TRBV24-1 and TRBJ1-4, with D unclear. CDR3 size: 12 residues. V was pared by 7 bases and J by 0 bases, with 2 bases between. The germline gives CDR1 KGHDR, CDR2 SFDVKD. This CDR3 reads CATSATNEKLFF. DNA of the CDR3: TGTGCCACCAGCGCAACTAATGAAAAACTGTTTTTT.

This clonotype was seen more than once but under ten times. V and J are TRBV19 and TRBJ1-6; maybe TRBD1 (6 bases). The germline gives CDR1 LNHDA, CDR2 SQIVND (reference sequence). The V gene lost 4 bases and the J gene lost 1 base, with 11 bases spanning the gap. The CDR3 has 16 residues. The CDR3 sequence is CASSTRQDSYNSPLHF. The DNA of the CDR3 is TGTGCCAGTAGTACCCGACAGGATTCCTATAATTCACCCCTCCACTTT.

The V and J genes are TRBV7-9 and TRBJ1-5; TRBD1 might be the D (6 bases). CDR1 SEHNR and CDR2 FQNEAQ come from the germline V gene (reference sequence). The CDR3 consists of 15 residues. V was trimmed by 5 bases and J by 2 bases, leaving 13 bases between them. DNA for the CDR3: TGTGCCAGCAGCCCAGGGGAAAGTGGCAATCAGCCCCAGCATTTT. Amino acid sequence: CASSPGESGNQPQHF.

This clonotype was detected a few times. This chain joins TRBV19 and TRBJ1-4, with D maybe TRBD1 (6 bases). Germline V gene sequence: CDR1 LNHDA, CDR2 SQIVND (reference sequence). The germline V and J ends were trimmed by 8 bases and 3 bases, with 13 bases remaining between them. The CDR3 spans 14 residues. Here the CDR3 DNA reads TGTGCCAGTCAACCAGGGGTGGCTAATGAAAAACTGTTTTTT. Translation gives CASQPGVANEKLFF. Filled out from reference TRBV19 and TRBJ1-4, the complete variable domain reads DGGITQSPKYLFRKEGQNVTLSCEQNLNHDAMYWYRQDPGQGLRLIYYSQIVNDFQKGDIAEGYSVSREKKESFPLTVTSAQKNPTAFYLCASQPGVANEKLFFGSGTQLSVL.

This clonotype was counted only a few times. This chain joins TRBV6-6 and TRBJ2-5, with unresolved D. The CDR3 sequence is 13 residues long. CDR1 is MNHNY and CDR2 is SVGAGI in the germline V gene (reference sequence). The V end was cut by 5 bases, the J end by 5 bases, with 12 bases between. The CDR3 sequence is CASSRLREETQYF. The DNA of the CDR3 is TGTGCCAGCAGTCGATTGAGAGAGGAGACCCAGTACTTC.